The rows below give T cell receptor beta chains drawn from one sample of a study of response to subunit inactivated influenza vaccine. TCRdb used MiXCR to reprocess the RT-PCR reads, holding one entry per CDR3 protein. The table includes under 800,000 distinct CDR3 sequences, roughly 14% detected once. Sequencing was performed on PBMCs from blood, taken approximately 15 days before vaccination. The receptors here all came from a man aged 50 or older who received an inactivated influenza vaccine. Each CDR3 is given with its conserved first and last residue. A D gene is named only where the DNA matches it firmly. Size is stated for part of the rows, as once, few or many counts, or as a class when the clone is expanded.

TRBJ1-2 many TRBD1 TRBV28 TGTGCCAGCAGTTTTCAGGCAGGGGGTTATGGCTACACCTTC CASSFQAGGYGYTF
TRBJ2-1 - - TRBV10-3 TGTGCCATCGCCAAGGGGGGCTACAATGAGCAGTTCTTC CAIAKGGYNEQFF
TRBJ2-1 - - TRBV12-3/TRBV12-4 TGTGCCAGCAGGGGGCCTGGGAATGAGCAGTTCTTC CASRGPGNEQFF
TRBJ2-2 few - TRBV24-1 TGTGCCACCAGTGATTTGCAACCGGCGCCGAACACCGGGGAGCTGTTTTTT CATSDLQPAPNTGELFF
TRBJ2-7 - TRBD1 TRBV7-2 TGTGCCAGCAGCTTAGACCCGGGACAGGGACCCTACGAGCAGTACTTC CASSLDPGQGPYEQYF
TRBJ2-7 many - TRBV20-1 TGCAGTGCTCCCGGGGCCTCGAACGAGCAGTACTTC CSAPGASNEQYF
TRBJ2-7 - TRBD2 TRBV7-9 TGTGCCAGCAGCATTAGCGGGAGGTACGAGCAGTACTTC CASSISGRYEQYF
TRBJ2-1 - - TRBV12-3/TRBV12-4 TGTGCCAGCAGGTACCGTGGACAGCTCTACAATGAGCAGTTCTTC CASRYRGQLYNEQFF
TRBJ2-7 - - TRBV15 TGTGCCACCAGCAGAGTCGTGTTCCACGAGCAGTACTTC CATSRVVFHEQYF
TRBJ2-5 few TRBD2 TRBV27 TGTGCCAGCAGTTCATTCTCGGGGGGGAAAGAGACCCAGTACTTC CASSSFSGGKETQYF
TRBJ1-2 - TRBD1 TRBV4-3 TGCGCCAGCAGCCAACACCAGGGGGCAGGTGGCTACACCTTC CASSQHQGAGGYTF
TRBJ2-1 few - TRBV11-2 TGTGCCAGCAGCTTCTGGGGAAGCAATGAGCAGTTCTTC CASSFWGSNEQFF
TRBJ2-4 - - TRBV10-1 TGCGCCAGCAGTGAGTCGACAGTCGGGACCAAAAACATTCAGTACTTC CASSESTVGTKNIQYF
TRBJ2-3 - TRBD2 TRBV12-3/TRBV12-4 TGTGCCAGCAGTTTAGGCGGGAGGGTAGATACGCAGTATTTT CASSLGGRVDTQYF
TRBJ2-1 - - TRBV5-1 TGCGCCAGCAGCTTCCGGGGACGGTTGGATGAGCAGTTCTTC CASSFRGRLDEQFF
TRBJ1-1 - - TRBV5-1 TGCGCCAGCAGCCCGGTGGCCATCACTGAAGCTTTCTTT CASSPVAITEAFF
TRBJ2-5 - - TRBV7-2 TGTGCCAGCAGCAACCGAGGGACTCGAAATCAAGAGACCCAGTACTTC CASSNRGTRNQETQYF
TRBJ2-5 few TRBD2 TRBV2 TGTGCCAGCAGTGAGTCAGCGGGGGTCCAAGAGACCCAGTACTTC CASSESAGVQETQYF
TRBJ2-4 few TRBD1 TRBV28 TGTGCCAGCAGTTTTTCCGGGACAGAAAAAAACATTCAGTACTTC CASSFSGTEKNIQYF
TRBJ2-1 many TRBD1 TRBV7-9 TGTGCCAGCAGTTACGACCTGACAGGGTTCAATGAGCAGTTCTTC CASSYDLTGFNEQFF
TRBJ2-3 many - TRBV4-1 TGCGCCAGCAGCGTCAGTCTAGGCGCAGATACGCAGTATTTT CASSVSLGADTQYF
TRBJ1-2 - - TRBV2 TGTGCCAGCACTACGATGCAGGACTATGGCTACACCTTC CASTTMQDYGYTF
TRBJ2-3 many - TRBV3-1 TGTGCCAGCAGCCACACCGTCATCTGGGGGGAGACGGAAGATACGCAGTATTTT CASSHTVIWGETEDTQYF
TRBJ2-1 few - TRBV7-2 TGTGCCAGCAGCTTAAAGTGGGGTCCGGATGAGCAGTTCTTC CASSLKWGPDEQFF
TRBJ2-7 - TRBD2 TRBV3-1 TGTGCCAGCAGTCGAATTCGCGGACTAGCGGGAGGGGACGAGCAGTACTTC CASSRIRGLAGGDEQYF
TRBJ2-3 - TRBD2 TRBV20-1 TGCAGTGCTAACAAGCGGGAGGGCGCTTCACGTCCCCCAGATACGCAGTATTTT CSANKREGASRPPDTQYF
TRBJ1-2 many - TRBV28 TGTGCCAGCAGTTTAATTGTGGCAGGGCCCCGCTATGGCTACACCTTC CASSLIVAGPRYGYTF
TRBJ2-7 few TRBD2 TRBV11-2 TGTGCCAGCAGCTTAGGTCTCCCTGGACTAGCGACCTACGAGCAGTACTTC CASSLGLPGLATYEQYF